These 17 T cell receptor beta chains share one sample of origin, sequenced in a study of control samples from healthy donors and cancer patients. Assay used: immunoSEQ multiplex PCR; TCRdb lists only in-frame clones, some missing. The profile shows tens of thousands of clones, roughly nine tenths of them singletons. The sample consisted of PBMCs. All receptors come from a man between 60 and 70 years old with colorectal cancer.

This chain uses TRBV7-3 with TRBJ2-2; 7 bases agree with TRBD2. This CDR3 comprises 15 residues. J gave up 4 bases and V 0 bases, and 2 bases lay outside the gene matches. Per germline, CDR1 SGHTA and CDR2 FQGTGA. As DNA, the CDR3 is TGTGCCAGCAGCTTAACAGGGAGGGCCACCGGGGAGCTGTTTTTT. It yields the protein CASSLTGRATGELFF.

The chain combines TRBV11-3 with TRBJ1-2; weak D call: TRBD1 (6 bases). Germline V gene data show CDR1 as SGHNT and CDR2 as YENEEA. The CDR3 spans 13 residues. Trimming left V 5 bases short and J 8 bases short, with 15 bases between. CDR3 sequence (DNA): TGTGCCAGCAGCCAAGGACAGATCCCGGGCTACACCTTC. It specifies CASSQGQIPGYTF. The full variable domain, its missing parts supplied by reference TRBV11-3 and TRBJ1-2, is EAGVVQSPRYKIIEKKQPVAFWCNPISGHNTLYWYLQNLGQGPELLIRYENEEAVDDSQLPKDRFSAERLKGVDSTLKIQPAELGDSAVYLCASSQGQIPGYTFGSGTRLTVV.

This chain joins TRBV6-5 and TRBJ2-3; TRBD2 aligns across 10 bases. J was trimmed by 6 bases and V by 7 bases; bases with no gene match: 4. The length of the CDR3 is 13 residues. Germline-derived CDR1 and CDR2 are MNHEY and SVGAGI. CDR3 nucleotide sequence: TGTGCCAGCAAAAGCGGGGGGGTGGATACGCAGTATTTT. Residues: CASKSGGVDTQYF.

The chain links TRBV9 to TRBJ2-2; 8 bases are a match to TRBD1. V lost 3 bases, J lost 5 bases, and 0 bases stayed unmatched. Germline V lookup: CDR1 SGDLS, CDR2 YYNGEE. The CDR3 has 13 amino acids. CDR3 region: CASSGQGTGELFF. For the CDR3, the DNA is TGTGCCAGCAGCGGACAGGGGACCGGGGAGCTGTTTTTT.

This sequence joins TRBV19 and TRBJ1-3, with D unclear. The CDR3 spans 13 residues. The V gene's germline CDR1 is LNHDA and CDR2 SQIVND (reference sequence). Trimming shortened V by 2 bases and J by 8 bases, and 10 bases separated the two germline ends. CDR3 region: CASSISRVDTIYF. CDR3 nucleotides: TGTGCCAGTAGTATATCAAGGGTGGACACCATATATTTT.

V gene TRBV9 combines with J gene TRBJ2-1; 10 bases map to TRBD1. The CDR3 has 14 amino acids. Per germline, CDR1 SGDLS and CDR2 YYNGEE. Germline trimming cut 4 bases from V and 9 bases from J; bases unmatched to any gene: 7. The CDR3 region has the DNA TGTGCCAGCAGCCCCCGACAGGGGGCAAGTGAGCAGTTCTTC. As protein: CASSPRQGASEQFF.

The genes are TRBV18 and TRBJ2-2; D might be TRBD2 (5 bases). The germline gives CDR1 KGHSH, CDR2 LQKENI. Trimming shortened V by 2 bases and J by 0 bases, and 7 bases separated the two germline ends. The CDR3 totals 15 residues. CDR3 protein: CASSPGLPNTGELFF. CDR3 DNA sequence: TGTGCCAGCTCACCAGGACTGCCGAACACCGGGGAGCTGTTTTTT.

The rearrangement links TRBV27 to TRBJ1-4, with 9 bases identical to TRBD1. The CDR3 loop spans 14 amino acids. V shed 6 bases, J shed 7 bases, and the junction held 6 bases outside the gene matches. Germline-derived CDR1 and CDR2 are MNHEY and SMNVEV (reference sequence). CDR3 nucleotides: TGTGCCAGCAGACAACCGGGACAGGGTGAAAAACTGTTTTTT. This codes for CASRQPGQGEKLFF.

This chain joins TRBV4-1 and TRBJ2-5; 9 nucleotides match TRBD2. The germline gives CDR1 MGHRA, CDR2 YSYEKL. The CDR3 length is 15 residues. The trim removed 1 base at V and 5 bases at J, leaving 5 bases unmatched. CDR3 sequence reads: CASSQVVAGAETQYF. CDR3 nucleotide sequence: TGCGCCAGCAGCCAAGTCGTAGCGGGGGCGGAGACCCAGTACTTC.

The rearrangement uses TRBV7-8 and TRBJ2-4; 9 bases align to TRBD1. The CDR3 has 17 amino acids. V was clipped by 5 bases and J by 1 base; unmatched bases: 9. Germline V gene sequence: CDR1 SGHVS, CDR2 FQNEAQ. The CDR3 coding sequence is TGTGCCAGCAGCCCAGGACAGGGGAACGGGGCCAAAAACATTCAGTACTTC. It codes for CASSPGQGNGAKNIQYF.

In this sample, this clone turned up once. V and J are TRBV19 and TRBJ2-7, with a possible D match to TRBD2 (5 bases). This CDR3 has 13 amino acids. Looked up from germline, CDR1 is LNHDA and CDR2 is SQIVND (reference sequence). V lost 6 bases and J 9 bases, leaving 18 bases between the germline ends. CDR3 nucleotide sequence: TGTGCCAGTAGCAGAGGGCCACCTACGGGGCAGTACTTC. Residues: CASSRGPPTGQYF.

The chain couples TRBV6-2 or TRBV6-3 to TRBJ2-3; D remains unclear. The CDR3 extends over 11 amino acids. Per germline, CDR1 MNHEY and CDR2 SVGEGT. V was trimmed by 4 bases and J by 7 bases, leaving 6 bases between them. The CDR3, as DNA: TGTGCCAGCAGTTCGCCAAATACGCAGTATTTT. This encodes CASSSPNTQYF.

The chain couples TRBV5-5 to TRBJ2-2; no reliable D call. CDR1 and CDR2 (germline): SGHKS, YYEKEE (reference sequence). This CDR3 is 15 amino acids long. V was cut by 2 bases and J by 2 bases, with 10 bases left in between. CDR3: CASSFMITNTGELFF. CDR3 bases: TGTGCCAGCAGCTTCATGATAACTAACACCGGGGAGCTGTTTTTT.

The chain combines TRBV27 with TRBJ1-2; TRBD1 is a possible D gene (6 bases). Germline-derived CDR1 and CDR2 are MNHEY and SMNVEV (reference sequence). This CDR3 spans 14 amino acids. Trimming cost V 6 bases and J 8 bases, with 19 bases left between them. The CDR3 loop reads CASRNLQGPGGYTF. The CDR3 DNA follows: TGTGCCAGCAGAAACCTACAGGGCCCAGGGGGCTACACCTTC.

This chain joins TRBV27 and TRBJ2-7, with D unclear. V was pared by 2 bases and J by 8 bases, with 22 bases between. The CDR3 loop spans 16 amino acids. The germline CDR1 and CDR2 sequences are MNHEY and SMNVEV (reference sequence). For the CDR3, the DNA is TGTGCCAGCAGTTTAATGATCAGGCCGCACCTACACCAGCAGTACTTC. Amino acid sequence: CASSLMIRPHLHQQYF.

The V call is TRBV10-3, the J call TRBJ2-1; TRBD2 agrees at 11 bases. The V and J ends lost 9 bases and 9 bases, in that order; junction bases with no gene match: 7. Germline-derived CDR1 and CDR2 are ENHRY and SYGVKD. The CDR3 totals 13 residues. The CDR3 nucleotides are TGTGCCATTAATAGCGGGGGGGCTTTTGAGCAGTTCTTC. Protein sequence: CAINSGGAFEQFF.

J is TRBJ2-7 and V is TRBV6-5; D call uncertain. The CDR3 spans 10 residues. Between the trimmed V and J ends, which lost 8 bases and 6 bases, there was a span of 8 bases. CDR1 and CDR2 (germline): MNHEY, SVGAGI. The CDR3 DNA sequence: TGTGCCAGCTGGGCTACCGAGCAGTACTTC. This codes for CASWATEQYF.